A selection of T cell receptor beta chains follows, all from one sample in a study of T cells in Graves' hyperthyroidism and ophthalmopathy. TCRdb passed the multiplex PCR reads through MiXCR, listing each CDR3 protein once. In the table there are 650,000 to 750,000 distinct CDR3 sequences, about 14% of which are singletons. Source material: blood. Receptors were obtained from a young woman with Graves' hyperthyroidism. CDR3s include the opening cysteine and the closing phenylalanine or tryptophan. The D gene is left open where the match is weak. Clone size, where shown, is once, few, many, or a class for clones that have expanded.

CDR3aa: CASSYLSGGAKNIQYF
CDR3nt: TGTGCCAGCAGCTACCTTAGCGGGGGAGCCAAAAACATTCAGTACTTC
j_gene: TRBJ2-4
d_gene: TRBD2
v_gene: TRBV5-6
abundance: many

CDR3aa: CASSGQGASGLSKGLFF
CDR3nt: TGTGCCAGCAGTGGACAGGGGGCAAGTGGATTAAGTAAAGGTCTGTTTTTT
j_gene: TRBJ1-4
d_gene: TRBD1
v_gene: TRBV28
abundance: -

CDR3aa: CASRSGTSVGWGTGELFF
CDR3nt: TGTGCCAGCAGATCCGGGACTAGCGTCGGGTGGGGCACCGGGGAGCTGTTTTTT
j_gene: TRBJ2-2
d_gene: TRBD2
v_gene: TRBV27
abundance: -

CDR3aa: CASSPTNLGTGELFF
CDR3nt: TGTGCCAGCAGCCCAACGAACCTGGGGACCGGGGAGCTGTTTTTT
j_gene: TRBJ2-2
d_gene: -
v_gene: TRBV11-2
abundance: -

CDR3aa: CASRRGDTQYF
CDR3nt: TGTGCCAGCCGCAGGGGAGATACGCAGTATTTT
j_gene: TRBJ2-3
d_gene: -
v_gene: TRBV2
abundance: many

CDR3aa: CAWSAGTRAAETQYF
CDR3nt: TGTGCCTGGAGTGCAGGGACTAGAGCTGCGGAGACCCAGTACTTC
j_gene: TRBJ2-5
d_gene: TRBD2
v_gene: TRBV30
abundance: many

CDR3aa: CSARPGLAGVADIQYF
CDR3nt: TGCAGTGCTAGACCGGGACTAGCGGGAGTGGCGGACATTCAGTACTTC
j_gene: TRBJ2-4
d_gene: TRBD2
v_gene: TRBV20-1
abundance: few

CDR3aa: CASSFLAGKEETQYF
CDR3nt: TGTGCCAGCAGCTTCCTAGCGGGGAAAGAAGAGACCCAGTACTTC
j_gene: TRBJ2-5
d_gene: TRBD2
v_gene: TRBV7-9
abundance: many

CDR3aa: CGTGELFF
CDR3nt: TGTGGCACCGGGGAGCTGTTTTTT
j_gene: TRBJ2-2
d_gene: -
v_gene: TRBV2
abundance: -

CDR3aa: CASSPSGGPGHTEAFF
CDR3nt: TGTGCCAGCAGTCCCTCAGGGGGGCCAGGCCACACTGAAGCTTTCTTT
j_gene: TRBJ1-1
d_gene: TRBD1
v_gene: TRBV28
abundance: many

CDR3aa: CACNRAPRDRVYNEQFF
CDR3nt: TGTGCCTGCAACCGGGCCCCAAGAGATCGGGTCTACAATGAGCAGTTCTTC
j_gene: TRBJ2-1
d_gene: -
v_gene: TRBV30
abundance: many

CDR3aa: CSARPRKGTSYEQYF
CDR3nt: TGCAGTGCTAGACCGAGAAAGGGGACTTCCTACGAGCAGTACTTC
j_gene: TRBJ2-7
d_gene: -
v_gene: TRBV20-1
abundance: few

CDR3aa: CASSRGTANGYTF
CDR3nt: TGCGCCAGCAGCCGGGGGACAGCTAATGGCTACACCTTC
j_gene: TRBJ1-2
d_gene: TRBD1
v_gene: TRBV5-1
abundance: few

CDR3aa: CASSFRRTQETQYF
CDR3nt: TGTGCCAGCAGCTTTAGACGGACTCAAGAGACCCAGTACTTC
j_gene: TRBJ2-5
d_gene: -
v_gene: TRBV7-2
abundance: many

CDR3aa: CASSLERTSGRNGEQFF
CDR3nt: TGCGCCAGCAGCTTGGAACGTACTAGCGGGAGAAATGGTGAGCAGTTCTTC
j_gene: TRBJ2-1
d_gene: TRBD2
v_gene: TRBV5-1
abundance: -

CDR3aa: CSVPSQALVIDTQYF
CDR3nt: TGCAGCGTTCCGTCCCAGGCTCTAGTCATAGATACGCAGTATTTT
j_gene: TRBJ2-3
d_gene: -
v_gene: TRBV29-1
abundance: many

CDR3aa: CASSLGSGTLEAFF
CDR3nt: TGCGCCAGCAGCTTGGGCTCCGGGACCCTAGAAGCTTTCTTT
j_gene: TRBJ1-1
d_gene: -
v_gene: TRBV5-1
abundance: -

CDR3aa: CAWRGRRQETQYF
CDR3nt: TGTGCCTGGAGGGGGCGGAGACAAGAGACCCAGTACTTC
j_gene: TRBJ2-5
d_gene: -
v_gene: TRBV30
abundance: many

CDR3aa: CASSSGQGAWTQYF
CDR3nt: TGTGCCAGCAGTTCCGGACAGGGGGCTTGGACCCAGTACTTC
j_gene: TRBJ2-5
d_gene: TRBD1
v_gene: TRBV11-2
abundance: many

CDR3aa: CAWTLGTSGRTDTQYF
CDR3nt: TGTGCCTGGACCCTCGGGACTAGCGGCCGCACAGATACGCAGTATTTT
j_gene: TRBJ2-3
d_gene: TRBD2
v_gene: TRBV30
abundance: many

CDR3aa: CSATSFNQPQHF
CDR3nt: TGCAGTGCCACGTCTTTCAATCAGCCCCAGCATTTT
j_gene: TRBJ1-5
d_gene: -
v_gene: TRBV20-1
abundance: -

CDR3aa: CASGDGQGCEQYF
CDR3nt: TGTGCTAGTGGGGACGGACAGGGCTGCGAGCAGTACTTC
j_gene: TRBJ2-7
d_gene: TRBD1
v_gene: TRBV12-5
abundance: -

CDR3aa: CASTSLVNYEQYF
CDR3nt: TGTGCCAGTACAAGTCTAGTGAACTACGAGCAGTACTTC
j_gene: TRBJ2-7
d_gene: -
v_gene: TRBV6-1
abundance: -

CDR3aa: CASSPGQGRQPQHF
CDR3nt: TGTGCCAGCAGCCCCGGACAGGGGAGGCAGCCCCAGCATTTT
j_gene: TRBJ1-5
d_gene: TRBD1
v_gene: TRBV5-5
abundance: many

CDR3aa: CASSFVPSPGHTQYF
CDR3nt: TGTGCCAGCAGTTTCGTCCCCTCTCCTGGGCATACGCAGTATTTT
j_gene: TRBJ2-3
d_gene: -
v_gene: TRBV28
abundance: few

CDR3aa: CASSHLTSEQYF
CDR3nt: TGTGCCAGCAGCCACCTAACTAGCGAGCAGTACTTC
j_gene: TRBJ2-7
d_gene: -
v_gene: TRBV3-1
abundance: -

CDR3aa: CASSSLPGETQYF
CDR3nt: TGTGCCAGTAGTAGTCTCCCGGGAGAGACCCAGTACTTC
j_gene: TRBJ2-5
d_gene: -
v_gene: TRBV19
abundance: -

CDR3aa: CASSTRWGGYNEKLFF
CDR3nt: TGTGCCAGCAGCACTCGGTGGGGGGGCTATAATGAAAAACTGTTTTTT
j_gene: TRBJ1-4
d_gene: -
v_gene: TRBV13
abundance: -

CDR3aa: CASSPLPRDYGYTF
CDR3nt: TGTGCCAGCAGCCCTCTCCCTCGCGACTATGGCTACACCTTC
j_gene: TRBJ1-2
d_gene: -
v_gene: TRBV7-2
abundance: -

CDR3aa: CASSATGAGANVLTF
CDR3nt: TGTGCCAGCAGCGCGACAGGGGCAGGGGCCAACGTCCTGACTTTC
j_gene: TRBJ2-6
d_gene: TRBD1
v_gene: TRBV7-8
abundance: -

CDR3aa: CASSTLAGAYEQYF
CDR3nt: TGTGCCAGCAGCACACTAGCGGGAGCGTACGAGCAGTACTTC
j_gene: TRBJ2-7
d_gene: TRBD2
v_gene: TRBV11-2
abundance: -

CDR3aa: CASIRSSSNTEAFF
CDR3nt: TGTGCCAGTATACGCAGTTCTTCGAACACTGAAGCTTTCTTT
j_gene: TRBJ1-1
d_gene: -
v_gene: TRBV19
abundance: few

CDR3aa: CASSSRTGGFDEQYF
CDR3nt: TGTGCCAGCAGCTCCCGGACAGGGGGATTCGACGAGCAGTACTTC
j_gene: TRBJ2-7
d_gene: TRBD1
v_gene: TRBV7-2
abundance: -

CDR3aa: CASSVTGGKFF
CDR3nt: TGTGCCAGCAGTGTAACAGGGGGCAAGTTCTTC
j_gene: TRBJ2-1
d_gene: TRBD1
v_gene: TRBV28
abundance: many

CDR3aa: CASSPEYSNQPQHF
CDR3nt: TGTGCCAGCAGCCCCGAGTATAGCAATCAGCCCCAGCATTTT
j_gene: TRBJ1-5
d_gene: -
v_gene: TRBV6-1
abundance: -

CDR3aa: CASSDQSSGIVETQYF
CDR3nt: TGTGCCAGCAGTGATCAGAGTAGCGGGATAGTGGAGACCCAGTACTTC
j_gene: TRBJ2-5
d_gene: TRBD2
v_gene: TRBV2
abundance: few

CDR3aa: CAWSPQDRSGSSYEQYF
CDR3nt: TGTGCCTGGAGTCCCCAAGACCGTAGCGGGAGTTCCTACGAGCAGTACTTC
j_gene: TRBJ2-7
d_gene: TRBD2
v_gene: TRBV30
abundance: -

CDR3aa: CSARDHEQYF
CDR3nt: TGCAGTGCTAGAGACCACGAGCAGTACTTC
j_gene: TRBJ2-7
d_gene: -
v_gene: TRBV20-1
abundance: many

CDR3aa: CSARAGNYGYTF
CDR3nt: TGCAGTGCTAGGGCAGGAAACTATGGCTACACCTTC
j_gene: TRBJ1-2
d_gene: -
v_gene: TRBV20-1
abundance: few

CDR3aa: CASSPQGQGEQYF
CDR3nt: TGTGCCAGCAGTCCACAGGGGCAGGGCGAGCAGTACTTC
j_gene: TRBJ2-7
d_gene: TRBD1
v_gene: TRBV12-3/TRBV12-4
abundance: many

CDR3aa: CASSEDKGGVYGYTF
CDR3nt: TGTGCCAGCAGTGAAGACAAGGGGGGTGTGTATGGCTACACCTTC
j_gene: TRBJ1-2
d_gene: -
v_gene: TRBV2
abundance: many

CDR3aa: CAWSVGLYEQYF
CDR3nt: TGTGCCTGGAGCGTAGGACTCTACGAGCAGTACTTC
j_gene: TRBJ2-7
d_gene: -
v_gene: TRBV30
abundance: many

CDR3aa: CASSLGLGAPQHF
CDR3nt: TGTGCCAGCAGCTTAGGGTTGGGAGCGCCCCAGCATTTT
j_gene: TRBJ1-5
d_gene: -
v_gene: TRBV7-9
abundance: -

CDR3aa: CASSVSLGADEQFF
CDR3nt: TGTGCCAGCAGTGTTTCCTTGGGGGCGGATGAGCAGTTCTTC
j_gene: TRBJ2-1
d_gene: -
v_gene: TRBV25-1
abundance: -

CDR3aa: CAIRETVSSYEQYF
CDR3nt: TGTGCCATCAGGGAGACAGTTTCCTCCTACGAGCAGTACTTC
j_gene: TRBJ2-7
d_gene: -
v_gene: TRBV10-3
abundance: few

CDR3aa: CASEKGSGTDTQYF
CDR3nt: TGTGCCAGCGAAAAGGGCTCAGGCACAGATACGCAGTATTTT
j_gene: TRBJ2-3
d_gene: -
v_gene: TRBV7-9
abundance: many

CDR3aa: CAIRGGRGTDTQYF
CDR3nt: TGTGCCATCCGGGGAGGGAGGGGCACAGATACGCAGTATTTT
j_gene: TRBJ2-3
d_gene: TRBD2
v_gene: TRBV10-3
abundance: -

CDR3aa: CASRGVISNQPQHF
CDR3nt: TGTGCCAGCAGGGGGGTAATTAGCAATCAGCCCCAGCATTTT
j_gene: TRBJ1-5
d_gene: -
v_gene: TRBV6-1
abundance: many

CDR3aa: CASSQGKGQGSYEQYF
CDR3nt: TGCGCCAGCAGCCAAGGAAAAGGACAGGGCTCCTACGAGCAGTACTTC
j_gene: TRBJ2-7
d_gene: TRBD1
v_gene: TRBV4-1
abundance: -

CDR3aa: CASSGATRLWDTQYF
CDR3nt: TGTGCCAGCAGTGGTGCGACCCGGCTTTGGGATACGCAGTATTTT
j_gene: TRBJ2-3
d_gene: -
v_gene: TRBV12-3/TRBV12-4
abundance: many

CDR3aa: CASSYASSYEQYF
CDR3nt: TGTGCCAGCAGTTACGCCTCGAGCTACGAGCAGTACTTC
j_gene: TRBJ2-7
d_gene: -
v_gene: TRBV27
abundance: many

CDR3aa: CASSQEKGPPRTGKQFF
CDR3nt: TGTGCCAGCAGCCAAGAGAAGGGGCCCCCGAGGACGGGTAAGCAGTTCTTC
j_gene: TRBJ2-1
d_gene: -
v_gene: TRBV3-1
abundance: many

CDR3aa: CASSRTGGVGYTF
CDR3nt: TGTGCCAGCTCTCGGACAGGGGGCGTTGGCTACACCTTC
j_gene: TRBJ1-2
d_gene: TRBD1
v_gene: TRBV18
abundance: many

CDR3aa: CASAPLSLSGGTYEQYF
CDR3nt: TGTGCCAGCGCCCCCTTGTCGCTCTCAGGGGGGACCTACGAGCAGTACTTC
j_gene: TRBJ2-7
d_gene: -
v_gene: TRBV28
abundance: many